The 16 T cell receptor beta chains below all came from one sample that was sequenced in a study of T-cell reconstitution after alpha-beta-depleted transplantation in children. Unique molecular identifiers were used in preparing the TCRbeta library. Each CDR3 protein gets one entry after TCRdb re-called the PCR reads with MiXCR. The sample records about 610,000 distinct CDR3 sequences, 10% being singletons. The input for sequencing was PBMCs from the stem cell graft donor, taken from the stem cell graft. These receptors all come from a human donor who donated a stem cell graft to a child with acute myeloid leukemia.

This clonotype was seen only a few times. The chain carries TRBV14 and TRBJ2-3; TRBD2 is a possible D gene (5 bases). CDR1 SGHDN and CDR2 FVKESK come from the germline V gene. Deletions cut 4 bases from V and 2 bases from J, with 19 bases between. The CDR3 has 17 residues. The CDR3 loop reads CASSPLAPGITTDTQYF. CDR3 bases: TGTGCCAGCAGCCCCCTTGCCCCCGGGATAACCACAGATACGCAGTATTTT.

The genes are TRBV27 and TRBJ2-5; D not certain. Trimming took 5 bases from V and 0 from J, leaving 7 bases between them. The CDR3 has 13 residues. Germline assignment: CDR1 MNHEY and CDR2 SMNVEV (reference sequence). This CDR3 reads CASSPPYQETQYF. The CDR3 nucleotides are TGTGCCAGCAGTCCCCCGTACCAAGAGACCCAGTACTTC.

This clonotype was found many times. The chain employs TRBV28 and TRBJ2-5; D is ambiguous. Germline V gene lookup returns CDR1 MDHEN and CDR2 SYDVKM. CDR3 length: 12 amino acids. Between the trimmed V and J ends, which lost 4 bases and 1 base, there was a span of 4 bases. CDR3 in amino acids: CASSSPQETQYF. CDR3 coding DNA: TGTGCCAGCAGTTCCCCCCAAGAGACCCAGTACTTC.

This chain joins TRBV3-1 and TRBJ1-2, with TRBD1 identical over 7 bases. After removal of 3 bases from V and 3 bases from J, the junction contained 4 bases not matched to a gene. This CDR3 is 14 amino acids long. Per the germline V gene, CDR1 is LGHDT and CDR2 is YNNKEL (reference sequence). Here the CDR3 DNA reads TGTGCCAGCAGCCACCGGGACAGATACTATGGCTACACCTTC. It translates to CASSHRDRYYGYTF.

The V call is TRBV5-1, the J call TRBJ2-1; the match to TRBD2 covers 15 bases. Germline-derived CDR1 and CDR2 are SGHRS and YFSETQ. V shed 4 bases and J 8 bases; nucleotides not matched to a gene: 7. The CDR3 sequence is 16 residues long. The CDR3 DNA follows: TGCGCCAGCAGCCGGACTAGCGGGAGGGCCAAAGATGAGCAGTTCTTC. Residues: CASSRTSGRAKDEQFF. Looking up the rest from reference TRBV5-1 and TRBJ2-1 gives the full variable domain: KAGVTQTPRYLIKTRGQQVTLSCSPISGHRSVSWYQQTPGQGLQFLFEYFSETQRNKGNFPGRFSGRQFSNSRSEMNVSTLELGDSALYLCASSRTSGRAKDEQFFGPGTRLTVL.

V gene TRBV5-1 combines with J gene TRBJ2-1, with D perhaps being TRBD1 or TRBD2 (7 bases each). The CDR3 has 19 amino acids. V shed 4 bases and J shed 10 bases, with 33 bases lying between them. Germline CDR1 and CDR2: SGHRS and YFSETQ. This CDR3 is CASSPSGGGESSTRDEQFF. The CDR3 DNA follows: TGCGCCAGCAGCCCCTCAGGGGGGGGAGAATCTTCCACGAGGGACGAGCAGTTCTTC.

A note on this clonotype: A read error is likely, as this CDR3 ends without the conserved phenylalanine or tryptophan. J is TRBJ2-1 and V is TRBV5-1; possible D gene TRBD2, 5 bases. This CDR3 spans 16 amino acids. V was pared by 7 bases and J by 0 bases, with 17 bases between. CDR1 SGHRS and CDR2 YFSETQ come from the germline V gene. As DNA, the CDR3 is TGCGCCAGCCTTCCGGTGGCGGGTCCCTCCTACAATGAGCAGTTCTTG. Translated: CASLPVAGPSYNEQFL.

The J gene is TRBJ1-2, the V gene TRBV9; D is ambiguous. This CDR3 spans 12 amino acids. The germline V gene has CDR1 SGDLS and CDR2 YYNGEE. V dropped 3 bases and J dropped 7 bases, with 10 bases sitting between them. DNA of the CDR3: TGTGCCAGCAGCGCGTCACAACGTGGCTACACCTTC. Translated: CASSASQRGYTF.

This clonotype was counted many times. This chain uses TRBV27 with TRBJ2-1; 10 bases are shared with TRBD2. Germline V gene sequence: CDR1 MNHEY, CDR2 SMNVEV (reference sequence). The CDR3 consists of 18 residues. Germline trimming cut 8 bases from V and 0 bases from J; bases unmatched to any gene: 13. CDR3 sequence: CASGRAGGVSSSYNEQFF. In DNA, the CDR3 is TGTGCCAGCGGAAGAGCGGGAGGGGTTTCGAGCTCCTACAATGAGCAGTTCTTC.

This clonotype was seen a few times. The genes are TRBV5-5 and TRBJ2-5; 8 positions match TRBD1. Germline CDR1 reads SGHKS; CDR2 reads YYEKEE (reference sequence). This CDR3 comprises 14 residues. V shed 3 bases, J shed 5 bases, and the junction held 6 bases outside the gene matches. For the CDR3, the DNA is TGTGCCAGCAGCTCGCAGGGGGCGGGGGAGACCCAGTACTTC. Translating it yields CASSSQGAGETQYF.

This clonotype was recorded at least ten times. V gene TRBV29-1 combines with J gene TRBJ2-7; D gene unclear. CDR1 and CDR2 from the germline V gene are SQVTM and ANQGSEA. V gave up 1 base and J gave up 4 bases, with 8 bases separating them. This CDR3 region has 12 residues. The CDR3 loop is CSVEVGRYEQYF. CDR3 nucleotides: TGCAGCGTTGAAGTAGGTCGATACGAGCAGTACTTC.

This clonotype was detected a few times. The chain employs TRBV11-2 and TRBJ2-2; TRBD1 matches 10 bases. From germline, CDR1 is SGHAT and CDR2 FQNNGV. V dropped 6 bases and J dropped 5; count of bases not matched to a gene: 3. The CDR3 extends over 14 amino acids. The CDR3 sequence: CASRGQGITGELFF. The DNA of the CDR3 is TGTGCCAGCAGGGGACAGGGGATAACCGGGGAGCTGTTTTTT.

This clonotype was observed a few times. The rearrangement uses TRBV30 and TRBJ2-2; D remains unclear. From germline, CDR1 is GTSNPN and CDR2 SVGIG (reference sequence). The V end was cut by 3 bases, the J end by 7 bases, with 15 bases between. CDR3 length: 14 residues. The CDR3 reads CAWRETPRIGELFF. The DNA for the CDR3 is TGTGCCTGGAGAGAAACACCGCGGATCGGGGAGCTGTTTTTT.

This clonotype was seen a handful of times. The rearrangement joins TRBV11-2 to TRBJ2-1; 12 bases are shared with TRBD1. The CDR3 covers 17 residues. Germline CDR1 is SGHAT and CDR2 is FQNNGV. The trim removed 3 bases at V and 9 bases at J, leaving 12 bases unmatched. CDR3: CASSLVDTGTGGVEQFF. The CDR3 nucleotides read TGTGCCAGCAGCTTGGTCGACACCGGGACAGGGGGCGTTGAGCAGTTCTTC. Full variable domain (missing parts from reference TRBV11-2 and TRBJ2-1): EAGVAQSPRYKIIEKRQSVAFWCNPISGHATLYWYQQILGQGPKLLIQFQNNGVVDDSQLPKDRFSAERLKGVDSTLKIQPAKLEDSAVYLCASSLVDTGTGGVEQFFGPGTRLTVL.

J is TRBJ1-5 and V is TRBV18; 12 nucleotides align to TRBD1. The germline gives CDR1 KGHSH, CDR2 LQKENI. With V trimmed by 2 bases and J by 6 bases, 11 bases remained unmatched. The CDR3 runs to 18 residues. Here the CDR3 DNA reads TGTGCCAGCTCACCATTACCCCTGGGACAGGGGGCAGGTCAGCCCCAGCATTTT. Translating gives CASSPLPLGQGAGQPQHF.

This clonotype was observed many times. The CDR3 spells CASSVGTSGRVDEQYF. CDR3 nucleotides: TGTGCCAGCAGCGTCGGGACTAGCGGGAGGGTTGACGAGCAGTACTTC. The chain uses TRBV7-9 and TRBJ2-7; 16 bases are a match to TRBD2. This CDR3 is built from 16 residues. Germline CDR1 and CDR2: SEHNR and FQNEAQ (reference sequence). With 5 bases clipped from V and 5 bases from J, the junction kept 6 bases outside the gene matches.